The 4 T cell receptor beta chains below come from one sample, sequenced in a study of response to subunit inactivated influenza vaccine. One entry per CDR3 protein results from TCRdb running MiXCR on the RT-PCR reads. The table shows fewer than 350,000 distinct CDR3 sequences, with less than 25% occurring only once. The material sequenced was PBMCs from blood, taken about 20 months after vaccination. The receptors were sampled from a man aged 45 to 70 who received an inactivated influenza vaccine.

This clonotype was seen a handful of times. The J gene is TRBJ1-4, the V gene TRBV12-3 or TRBV12-4, with TRBD1 identical over 7 bases. V lost 5 bases, J lost 7 bases, and 7 bases stayed unmatched. This CDR3 has 14 amino acids. Here the CDR3 DNA reads TGTGCCAGCAGTCAAAGGGGGCGGATTGAAAAACTGTTTTTT. It is translated as CASSQRGRIEKLFF.

The V gene is TRBV5-1, the J gene TRBJ2-3; the D gene is possibly TRBD2 (5 bases). Germline lookup yields CDR1 SGHRS and CDR2 YFSETQ. There are 15 residues in the CDR3. V lost 5 bases and J 4 bases, leaving 17 bases between the germline ends. CDR3 DNA sequence: TGCGCCAGCAGGGCCGGGATTCGGGCGGCAGATACGCAGTATTTT. Its translation: CASRAGIRAADTQYF. Complete variable domain (other parts from reference TRBV5-1 and TRBJ2-3): KAGVTQTPRYLIKTRGQQVTLSCSPISGHRSVSWYQQTPGQGLQFLFEYFSETQRNKGNFPGRFSGRQFSNSRSEMNVSTLELGDSALYLCASRAGIRAADTQYFGPGTRLTVL.

V usage is TRBV6-5 and J usage is TRBJ1-4; D gene unclear. The germline V gene has CDR1 MNHEY and CDR2 SVGAGI. The V and J ends lost 0 bases and 0 bases respectively, with 17 bases between them. The CDR3 extends over 19 amino acids. DNA for the CDR3: TGTGCCAGCAGTTACTCGAGGCGGGAACACCTACCAACTAATGAAAAACTGTTTTTT. Residues: CASSYSRREHLPTNEKLFF.

This clonotype was counted at least ten times. The chain is built from TRBV5-1 and TRBJ2-7; 8 positions agree with TRBD1. The germline V gene encodes CDR1 SGHRS and CDR2 YFSETQ. J gave up 7 bases and V 5 bases, and 8 bases lay outside the gene matches. The CDR3 runs to 13 residues. Here the CDR3 reads CASRLQGEGEQYF. In DNA form, the CDR3 reads TGCGCCAGCAGGTTACAGGGGGAAGGTGAGCAGTACTTC.